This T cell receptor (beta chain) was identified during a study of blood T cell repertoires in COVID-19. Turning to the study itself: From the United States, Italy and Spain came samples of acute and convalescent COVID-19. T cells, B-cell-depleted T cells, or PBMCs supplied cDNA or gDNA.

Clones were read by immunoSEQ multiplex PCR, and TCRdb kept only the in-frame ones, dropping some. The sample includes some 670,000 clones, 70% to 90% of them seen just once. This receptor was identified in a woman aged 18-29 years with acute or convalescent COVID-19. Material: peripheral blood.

CDR3 loop: CASSEYVGVTSYEQYF. The DNA of the CDR3 is TGTGCCAGCAGTGAATACGTCGGGGTTACCTCCTACGAGCAGTACTTC. The rearrangement joins TRBV2 to TRBJ2-7; maybe TRBD2 (5 bases). CDR1 SNHLY and CDR2 FYNNEI come from the germline V gene. The CDR3 consists of 16 residues. V shed 2 bases and J shed 0 bases, with 14 bases lying between them.